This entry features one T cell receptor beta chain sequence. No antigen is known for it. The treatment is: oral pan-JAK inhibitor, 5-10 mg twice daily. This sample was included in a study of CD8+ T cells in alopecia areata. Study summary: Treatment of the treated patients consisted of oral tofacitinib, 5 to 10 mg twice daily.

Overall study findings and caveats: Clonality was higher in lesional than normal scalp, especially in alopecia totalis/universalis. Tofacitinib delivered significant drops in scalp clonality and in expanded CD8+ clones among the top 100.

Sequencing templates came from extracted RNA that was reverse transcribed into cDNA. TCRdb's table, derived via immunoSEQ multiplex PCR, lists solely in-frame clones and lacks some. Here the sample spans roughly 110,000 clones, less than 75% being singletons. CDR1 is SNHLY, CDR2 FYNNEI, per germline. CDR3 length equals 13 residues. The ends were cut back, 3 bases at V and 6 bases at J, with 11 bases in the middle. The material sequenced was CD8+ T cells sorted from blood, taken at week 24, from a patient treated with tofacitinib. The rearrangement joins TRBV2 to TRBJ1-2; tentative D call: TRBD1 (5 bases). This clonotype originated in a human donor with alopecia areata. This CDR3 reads CASSDQGGNGYTF. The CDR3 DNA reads TGTGCCAGCAGTGATCAGGGAGGGAATGGCTACACCTTC.